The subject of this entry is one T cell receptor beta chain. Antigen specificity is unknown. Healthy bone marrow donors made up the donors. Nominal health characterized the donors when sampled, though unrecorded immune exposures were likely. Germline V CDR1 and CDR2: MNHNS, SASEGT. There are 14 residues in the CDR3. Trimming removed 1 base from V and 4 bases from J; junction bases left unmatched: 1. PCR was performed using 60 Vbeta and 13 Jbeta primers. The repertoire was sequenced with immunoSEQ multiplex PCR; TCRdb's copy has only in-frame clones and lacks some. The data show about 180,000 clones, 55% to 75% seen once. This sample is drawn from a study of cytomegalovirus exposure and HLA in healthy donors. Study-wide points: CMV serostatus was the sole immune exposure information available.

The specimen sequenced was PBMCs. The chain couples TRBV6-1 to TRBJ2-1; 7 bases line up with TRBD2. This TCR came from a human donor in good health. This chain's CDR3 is CASSEGGGYNEQFF. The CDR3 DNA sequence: TGTGCCAGCAGTGAAGGGGGGGGTTACAATGAGCAGTTCTTC.